This T cell receptor beta chain was captured in a study of cytomegalovirus exposure and HLA in healthy donors. Across the study: Earlier, 90 million to 140 million unique TCR beta sequences were recovered from 170 million or so T cells by an analysis.

Primers included in the PCR were 60 Vbeta and 13 Jbeta primers. The data were produced by immunoSEQ multiplex PCR, yet TCRdb's version contains in-frame clones alone and is incomplete. This sample has roughly 190,000 clones, with roughly four fifths found just once. CDR1 SGDLS and CDR2 YYNGEE come from the germline V gene. The CDR3 covers 14 residues. With V trimmed by 2 bases and J by 3 bases, 4 bases remained unmatched. Study-level points and caveats: The investigators catalogued 164 TCR beta chains as cytomegalovirus-associated. Previous analysis showed most TCR beta V segments were productive about 87% or about 30% of the time.

Remarks on this clone: Its target is not known.

The sequenced sample consisted of PBMCs. The V call is TRBV9, the J call TRBJ2-7, with 8 bases identical to TRBD1. This TCR derives from a man between 18 and 35 years old in good health and CMV-seronegative. The CDR3 is CASSVDRVDYEQYF. DNA of the CDR3: TGTGCCAGCAGCGTGGACAGGGTGGACTACGAGCAGTACTTC.